This is a list of T cell receptor beta chains from one sample in a study of identical twins. TCRdb reprocessed the 5' RACE reads via MiXCR and lists one record per CDR3 protein. Among 700,000 or so distinct CDR3 sequences listed, 20% to 25% were seen once. The same sample was also used in a study of T cells expressing NK-cell markers.

Specimen: PBMCs. Receptors originate from a woman younger than 30 in good health. CDR3s include the opening cysteine and the closing phenylalanine or tryptophan.

V: TRBV9
length: 15
J: TRBJ2-7
CDR3: CASSVATGGTYEQYF

V: TRBV19
length: 13
J: TRBJ1-1
CDR3: CASSQGSYTEAFF

V: TRBV11-1
length: 15
J: TRBJ2-4
CDR3: CASSLEAGVGNIQYF

V: TRBV13
length: 14
J: TRBJ1-1
CDR3: CASSPPGQNTEAFF

V: TRBV24-1
length: 12
J: TRBJ2-3
CDR3: CATSDFRGTLYF

V: TRBV5-1
length: 17
J: TRBJ2-3
CDR3: CASALLAGGPSTDTQYF

V: TRBV12-3/TRBV12-4
length: 14
J: TRBJ2-5
CDR3: CASSFSRAGETQYF

V: TRBV10-3
length: 16
J: TRBJ2-2
CDR3: CAIARVGTSDTGELFF

V: TRBV12-3/TRBV12-4
length: 13
J: TRBJ1-1
CDR3: CASSLGTGLEAFF

V: TRBV20-1
length: 11
J: TRBJ2-3
CDR3: CSAFHADTQYF

V: TRBV20-1
length: 13
J: TRBJ2-3
CDR3: CSGTGGRSDTQYF

V: TRBV5-1
length: 17
J: TRBJ1-1
CDR3: CASSLGTASELNTEAFF

V: TRBV20-1
length: 16
J: TRBJ2-3
CDR3: CSALPVQGVSTDTQYF

V: TRBV14
length: 14
J: TRBJ2-5
CDR3: CASSSPSGGETQYF

V: TRBV15
length: 16
J: TRBJ2-1
CDR3: CATSRDPGSWNNEQFF

V: TRBV20-1
length: 14
J: TRBJ1-1
CDR3: CSAISGTGGSEAFF

V: TRBV6-6
length: 10
J: TRBJ1-2
CDR3: CASSSLGSTF

V: TRBV6-2/TRBV6-3
length: 16
J: TRBJ2-7
CDR3: CASSYSGTSGGYEQYF

V: TRBV5-5
length: 14
J: TRBJ2-7
CDR3: CASTLAQSSYEQYF

V: TRBV7-9
length: 15
J: TRBJ1-4
CDR3: CASSARHEANEKLFF

V: TRBV20-1
length: 15
J: TRBJ2-7
CDR3: CSASPPGPSSYEQYF

V: TRBV20-1
length: 12
J: TRBJ1-1
CDR3: CSARRPNTEAFF

V: TRBV3-1
length: 18
J: TRBJ2-2
CDR3: CASSQTTSSGANTGELFF

V: TRBV6-1
length: 15
J: TRBJ1-3
CDR3: CASSPGGYSGNTIYF

V: TRBV5-6
length: 16
J: TRBJ2-5
CDR3: CASSLAPHQGGETQYF

V: TRBV7-2
length: 12
J: TRBJ2-1
CDR3: CASSLEFGAQFF

V: TRBV6-5
length: 11
J: TRBJ2-7
CDR3: CASNHRNEQYF

V: TRBV20-1
length: 16
J: TRBJ2-1
CDR3: CSALDDGYRTYNEQFF

V: TRBV12-3/TRBV12-4
length: 14
J: TRBJ2-7
CDR3: CASNRRGAGYEQYF

V: TRBV20-1
length: 16
J: TRBJ2-7
CDR3: CSARALLAGVMEEQYF

V: TRBV5-1
length: 15
J: TRBJ2-3
CDR3: CASTGSRGLGDTQYF